The next 24 T cell receptor beta chains were all read from a single sample in a study of shared clonotypes between healthy human individuals. Sequencing used immunoSEQ multiplex PCR; TCRdb keeps in-frame clones, though not all of them. The sample holds around 2.3 million clones, nearly 97% seen once. The sample consisted of naive CD4+ T cells sorted from blood. Subset: CD45RA+ positively selected. Every receptor here comes from a man between 18 and 29 years old in good health.

The chain joins TRBV6-6 to TRBJ1-6; D possibly corresponds to TRBD1 (5 bases). CDR1 and CDR2 from the germline V gene are MNHNY and SVGAGI (reference sequence). The CDR3 runs 14 residues. Trimming took off 0 bases at V and 9 bases at J, with 9 bases between the two ends. CDR3 loop: CASSYSSGGSPLHF. The CDR3 coding sequence is TGTGCCAGCAGTTACTCTTCCGGGGGTTCACCCCTCCACTTT.

The V and J genes are TRBV5-4 and TRBJ1-2; D is perhaps TRBD1 (6 bases). Germline V gene sequence: CDR1 SGHNT, CDR2 YYREEE (reference sequence). Trimming left V 6 bases short and J 2 bases short, with 20 bases between. This CDR3 has 16 amino acids. Here the CDR3 reads CASTPRGKRGNYGYTF. CDR3 nucleotide sequence: TGTGCCAGCACCCCTAGGGGTAAAAGGGGGAACTATGGCTACACCTTC. Combining the CDR3 with reference TRBV5-4 and TRBJ1-2 gives the whole variable domain ETGVTQSPTHLIKTRGQQVTLRCSSQSGHNTVSWYQQALGQGPQFIFQYYREEENGRGNFPPRFSGLQFPNYSSELNVNALELDDSALYLCASTPRGKRGNYGYTFGSGTRLTVV.

This rearrangement joins TRBV2 to TRBJ2-7; TRBD1 agrees at 7 bases. The CDR3 totals 15 residues. V shed 6 bases, J shed 0 bases, and the junction held 8 bases outside the gene matches. CDR1 is SNHLY and CDR2 is FYNNEI in the germline V gene. This chain's CDR3 is CASREMGQSSYEQYF. In nucleotides, the CDR3 is TGTGCCAGCAGGGAAATGGGACAGAGCTCCTACGAGCAGTACTTC.

The chain is built from TRBV19 and TRBJ1-1; D may be TRBD1 (5 bases). CDR1 and CDR2 from the germline V gene are LNHDA and SQIVND (reference sequence). Trimming took off 7 bases at V and 7 bases at J, with 13 bases between the two ends. The CDR3 extends over 12 amino acids. CDR3 sequence: CASTAGRNEAFF. DNA for the CDR3: TGTGCCAGTACGGCAGGGAGGAATGAAGCTTTCTTT.

In regard to this clone: Other DNA sequences in this specimen translate into the identical CDR3. The V gene is TRBV30, the J gene TRBJ1-1; 8 bases are shared with TRBD1. This CDR3 is 15 amino acids long. The germline V gene has CDR1 GTSNPN and CDR2 SVGIG (reference sequence). Unmatched junction bases numbered 4, after V lost 1 base and J lost 0 bases. For the CDR3, the DNA is TGTGCCTGGAGTGCCGGGACAGGTATGAACACTGAAGCTTTCTTT. This codes for CAWSAGTGMNTEAFF. The whole variable domain, filled in from reference TRBV30 and TRBJ1-1, reads SQTIHQWPATLVQPVGSPLSLECTVEGTSNPNLYWYRQAAGRGLQLLFYSVGIGQISSEVPQNLSASRPQDRQFILSSKKLLLSDSGFYLCAWSAGTGMNTEAFFGQGTRLTVV.

The J gene is TRBJ2-5, the V gene TRBV6-1; maybe TRBD2 (6 bases). The CDR3 length is 14 residues. CDR1 and CDR2 (germline): MNHNS, SASEGT. V shed 8 bases and J shed 1 base, with 14 bases lying between them. The CDR3 DNA sequence: TGTGCCAGCCGGAGGGTGGCAGCCCAAGAGACCCAGTACTTC. Translating it yields CASRRVAAQETQYF.

As for this clone: The sample contains more than one DNA sequence encoding this CDR3. The chain has TRBV4-1 and TRBJ2-7; 8 nucleotides align to TRBD2. J lost 0 bases, V lost 1 base, and 5 bases had no gene match. This CDR3 has 16 residues. Germline assignment: CDR1 MGHRA and CDR2 YSYEKL. This chain's CDR3 is CASSQGAGGSSYEQYF. The CDR3 DNA sequence: TGCGCCAGCAGCCAAGGGGCGGGGGGAAGCTCCTACGAGCAGTACTTC.

The J gene is TRBJ2-1, the V gene TRBV19, with 13 positions matching TRBD2. V trimming: 7 bases; J trimming: 7 bases; junction bases outside the gene matches: 7. There are 15 residues in the CDR3. CDR1 is LNHDA, CDR2 SQIVND, per germline (reference sequence). The CDR3 bases are TGTGCCAGTAACCTACTAGCGGGAGGGCCGAATGAGCAGTTCTTC. Translated, it gives CASNLLAGGPNEQFF.

The chain uses TRBV7-2 and TRBJ2-2; 10 positions match TRBD2. The CDR3 has 18 residues. Trimming took 5 bases from V and 5 from J; bases not matched to a gene: 14. Germline CDR1 reads SGHTA; CDR2 reads FQGNSA. CDR3 DNA: TGTGCCAGCAGCCAGGACATGGTATTAGCGGGAGGTACCGGGGAGCTGTTTTTT. Protein: CASSQDMVLAGGTGELFF.

The chain couples TRBV6-5 to TRBJ2-7; D unclear. Trimming took off 7 bases at V and 6 bases at J, with 16 bases between the two ends. Looked up from germline, CDR1 is MNHEY and CDR2 is SVGAGI. This CDR3 region has 13 residues. The CDR3 here is CASINANSGEQYF. In DNA form, the CDR3 reads TGTGCCAGCATTAACGCAAACTCTGGCGAGCAGTACTTC.

Of note for this clone: Other DNA sequences from this sample encode an identical CDR3 as well. V gene TRBV18 combines with J gene TRBJ2-1; tentatively, D is TRBD1 or TRBD2 (5 bases each). The V gene lost 2 bases and the J gene lost 3 bases, with 8 bases spanning the gap. Per germline, CDR1 KGHSH and CDR2 LQKENI. CDR3 size: 14 residues. The CDR3: CASSPGTVYNEQFF. The DNA for the CDR3 is TGTGCCAGCTCACCAGGGACGGTCTACAATGAGCAGTTCTTC.

The gene calls are TRBV29-1 and TRBJ1-3; 7 bases are a match to TRBD1. V was clipped by 7 bases and J by 2 bases; unmatched bases: 5. Germline loops: CDR1 SQVTM, CDR2 ANQGSEA. This CDR3 has 13 amino acids. Written as DNA, the CDR3 is TGCAGCGGTCTCGACAGGGCTGGAAACACCATATATTTT. Translated, it gives CSGLDRAGNTIYF.

The chain is built from TRBV11-2 and TRBJ1-2; D remains ambiguous. This CDR3 has 14 amino acids. The V end lost 5 bases, the J end lost 7 bases, and 17 bases lay between the germline ends. Germline CDR1 SGHAT, CDR2 FQNNGV. CDR3 residues: CASSQSGGRSGYTF. The CDR3 bases are TGTGCCAGCAGCCAGTCCGGAGGACGGAGTGGCTACACCTTC. Full variable domain (outside the CDR3, taken from reference TRBV11-2 and TRBJ1-2): EAGVAQSPRYKIIEKRQSVAFWCNPISGHATLYWYQQILGQGPKLLIQFQNNGVVDDSQLPKDRFSAERLKGVDSTLKIQPAKLEDSAVYLCASSQSGGRSGYTFGSGTRLTVV.

This sequence joins TRBV27 and TRBJ1-2, with TRBD1 matching over 11 bases. Germline values: CDR1 MNHEY, CDR2 SMNVEV (reference sequence). V was clipped by 6 bases and J by 7 bases; unmatched bases: 10. The CDR3 sequence is 15 residues long. This chain's CDR3 is CASRLGTGGASGYTF. CDR3 nucleotide sequence: TGTGCCAGCAGACTAGGGACAGGGGGTGCAAGTGGCTACACCTTC.

The V gene is TRBV7-8, the J gene TRBJ2-2; 8 nucleotides match TRBD2. Germline CDR1 SGHVS, CDR2 FQNEAQ. The V segment lost 6 bases and the J segment 3 bases; nucleotides outside the gene matches: 9. The CDR3 totals 16 residues. Here the CDR3 reads CASSGGGGLDTGELFF. DNA of the CDR3: TGTGCCAGCAGTGGCGGCGGGGGGCTCGACACCGGGGAGCTGTTTTTT.

This sequence joins TRBV7-2 and TRBJ2-7, with 14 bases lining up with TRBD2. J was trimmed by 4 bases and V by 1 base; bases with no gene match: 6. In germline, CDR1 is SGHTA, CDR2 FQGNSA. The CDR3 extends over 17 amino acids. The CDR3 loop reads CASSLVAGTSGSYEQYF. The CDR3 DNA sequence: TGTGCCAGCAGCTTAGTGGCCGGGACTAGCGGGAGTTACGAGCAGTACTTC.

The chain uses TRBV30 and TRBJ2-3; possibly TRBD2 for D (6 bases). Trimming pared 2 bases from V and 2 bases from J, leaving 14 bases between. Per the germline V gene, CDR1 is GTSNPN and CDR2 is SVGIG (reference sequence). The CDR3 is 15 residues long. Here the CDR3 reads CAWSPFGGNTDTQYF. The CDR3 DNA is TGTGCCTGGAGTCCCTTTGGGGGGAACACAGATACGCAGTATTTT.

The V call is TRBV15, the J call TRBJ2-7; 10 bases agree with TRBD1. This CDR3 is built from 15 residues. Germline V lookup: CDR1 LNHNV, CDR2 YYDKDF (reference sequence). Germline trimming cut 1 base from V and 4 bases from J; bases unmatched to any gene: 4. The CDR3, as DNA: TGTGCCACCAGCAGAGTGACAGGGGGCTCGTACGAGCAGTACTTC. It specifies CATSRVTGGSYEQYF.

The rearrangement joins TRBV7-6 to TRBJ1-3; a possible D gene is TRBD1 (5 bases). Trimming took 1 base from V and 9 from J, leaving 25 bases between them. Germline V gene sequence: CDR1 SGHVS, CDR2 FNYEAQ. This CDR3 spans 18 amino acids. The CDR3 DNA follows: TGTGCCAGCAGCTTAGTAACTCCCCCATATGTCCGAGGGGCCACCATATATTTT. Translated: CASSLVTPPYVRGATIYF.

J is TRBJ2-3 and V is TRBV18; 9 bases match TRBD2. The CDR3 has 15 residues. The junction had 3 bases not matched to a gene; V was cut back by 3 bases and J by 2 bases. The germline CDR1 and CDR2 sequences are KGHSH and LQKENI. The CDR3: CASSPLAGHTDTQYF. The CDR3 DNA reads as TGTGCCAGCTCACCTCTAGCGGGGCACACAGATACGCAGTATTTT.

The chain joins TRBV5-1 to TRBJ2-2, with D perhaps being TRBD1 or TRBD2 (5 bases each). The CDR3 is 16 amino acids. Germline V gene sequence: CDR1 SGHRS, CDR2 YFSETQ. V lost 0 bases and J lost 6, with 15 bases in between. The CDR3 sequence is CASSLVQGPRAGELFF. The DNA for the CDR3 is TGCGCCAGCAGCTTGGTTCAGGGACCTCGAGCCGGGGAGCTGTTTTTT.

The chain joins TRBV5-4 to TRBJ2-6; 7 positions match TRBD1. J gave up 0 bases and V 4 bases, and 10 bases lay outside the gene matches. This CDR3 comprises 18 residues. CDR1 SGHNT and CDR2 YYREEE come from the germline V gene (reference sequence). CDR3 DNA: TGTGCCAGCAGCCGAAGGACAGGATCCAGCTCTGGGGCCAACGTCCTGACTTTC. This encodes CASSRRTGSSSGANVLTF.

The rearrangement joins TRBV19 to TRBJ1-6, with 10 bases that match TRBD1. The CDR3 consists of 16 residues. V trimming: 4 bases; J trimming: 7 bases; junction bases outside the gene matches: 7. CDR1 is LNHDA and CDR2 is SQIVND in the germline V gene (reference sequence). For the CDR3, the DNA is TGTGCCAGTAGTACTCTCCCGGGACAGGGGAATTCACCCCTCCACTTT. This sequence encodes CASSTLPGQGNSPLHF.

This clone has just one count. J is TRBJ2-7 and V is TRBV28; 8 bases fit TRBD1. Losses at the gene ends were 6 bases for V and 9 bases for J; bases not matched to a gene: 7. Per germline, CDR1 MDHEN and CDR2 SYDVKM. The CDR3 is made up of 12 amino acids. The CDR3 here is CASRGQGLAQYF. In DNA form, the CDR3 reads TGTGCCAGCAGAGGACAGGGATTAGCGCAGTACTTC.